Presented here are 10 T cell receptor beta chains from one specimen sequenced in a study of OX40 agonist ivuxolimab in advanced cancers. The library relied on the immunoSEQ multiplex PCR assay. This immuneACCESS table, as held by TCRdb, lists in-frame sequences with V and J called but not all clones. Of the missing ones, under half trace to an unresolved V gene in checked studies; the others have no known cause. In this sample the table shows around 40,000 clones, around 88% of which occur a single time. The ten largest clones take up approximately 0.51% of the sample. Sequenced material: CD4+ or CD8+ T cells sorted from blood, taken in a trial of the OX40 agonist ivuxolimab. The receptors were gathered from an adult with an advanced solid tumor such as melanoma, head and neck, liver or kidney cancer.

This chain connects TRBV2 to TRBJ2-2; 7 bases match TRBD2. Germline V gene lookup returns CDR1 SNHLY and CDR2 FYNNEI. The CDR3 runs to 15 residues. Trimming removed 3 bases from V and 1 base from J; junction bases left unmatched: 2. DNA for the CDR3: TGTGCCAGCAGTGAGGAGCGGGGGAACACCGGGGAGCTGTTTTTT. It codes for CASSEERGNTGELFF.

The CDR3 nucleotides are TGTGCCAGCAGTTGGGCCAAACAGAGTGAAAAACTGTTTTTT. This gives the protein CASSWAKQSEKLFF. The rearrangement joins TRBV2 to TRBJ1-4; D unresolved. The CDR3 spans 14 residues. The V gene lost 5 bases and the J gene lost 7 bases, with 14 bases spanning the gap. Germline V gene lookup returns CDR1 SNHLY and CDR2 FYNNEI.

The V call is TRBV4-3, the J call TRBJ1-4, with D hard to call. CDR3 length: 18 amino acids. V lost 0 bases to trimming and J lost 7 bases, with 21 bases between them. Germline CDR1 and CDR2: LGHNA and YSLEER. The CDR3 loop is CASSQDFPRARKPEKLFF. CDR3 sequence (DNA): TGCGCCAGCAGCCAAGATTTCCCTAGGGCCAGAAAGCCTGAAAAACTGTTTTTT.

CDR3 sequence reads: CASSLEGETGELFF. The CDR3 DNA follows: TGCGCCAGCAGCTTGGAAGGGGAAACCGGGGAGCTGTTTTTT. The J gene is TRBJ2-2, the V gene TRBV5-1, with D possibly being TRBD1 (5 bases). V lost 0 bases, J lost 5 bases, and 8 bases lay in between. Germline values: CDR1 SGHRS, CDR2 YFSETQ. The CDR3 has 14 amino acids.

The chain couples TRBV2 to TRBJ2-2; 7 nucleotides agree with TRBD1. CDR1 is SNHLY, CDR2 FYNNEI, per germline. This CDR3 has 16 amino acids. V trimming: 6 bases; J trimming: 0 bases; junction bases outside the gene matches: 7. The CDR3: CASRRPGQTNTGELFF. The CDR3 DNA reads TGTGCCAGCAGGCGCCCGGGACAGACGAACACCGGGGAGCTGTTTTTT.

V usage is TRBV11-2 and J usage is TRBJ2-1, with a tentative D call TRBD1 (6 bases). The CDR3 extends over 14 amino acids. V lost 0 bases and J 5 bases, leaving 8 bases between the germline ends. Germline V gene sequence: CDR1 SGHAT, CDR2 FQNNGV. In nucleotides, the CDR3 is TGTGCCAGCAGCTTAGATTCAGGGGACAATGAGCAGTTCTTC. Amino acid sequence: CASSLDSGDNEQFF.

The CDR3 bases are TGTGCCACCCATGACGGGGCAGAGAGGAGTGAAAAACTGTTTTTT. It specifies CATHDGAERSEKLFF. The chain joins TRBV10-3 to TRBJ1-4, with D perhaps TRBD1 (5 bases). The ends were cut back, 10 bases at V and 7 bases at J, with 22 bases in the middle. From germline, CDR1 is ENHRY and CDR2 SYGVKD. The CDR3 has 15 residues.

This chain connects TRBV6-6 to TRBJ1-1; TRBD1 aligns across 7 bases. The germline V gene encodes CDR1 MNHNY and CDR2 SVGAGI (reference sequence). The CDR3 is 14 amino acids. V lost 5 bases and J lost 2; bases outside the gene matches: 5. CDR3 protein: CASSAGGTNTEAFF. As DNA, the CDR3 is TGTGCCAGCAGTGCAGGGGGAACCAACACTGAAGCTTTCTTT.

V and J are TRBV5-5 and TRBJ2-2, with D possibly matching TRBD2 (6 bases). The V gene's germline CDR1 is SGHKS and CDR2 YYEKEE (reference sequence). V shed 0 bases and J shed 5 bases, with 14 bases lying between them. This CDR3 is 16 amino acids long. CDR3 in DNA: TGTGCCAGCAGCTTGGGTGCGGGGCGAGCAACCGGGGAGCTGTTTTTT. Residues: CASSLGAGRATGELFF.

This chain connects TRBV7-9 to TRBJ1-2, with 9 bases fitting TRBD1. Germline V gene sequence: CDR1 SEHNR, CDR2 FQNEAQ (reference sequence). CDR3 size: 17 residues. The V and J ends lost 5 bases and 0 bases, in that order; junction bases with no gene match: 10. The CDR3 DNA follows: TGTGCCAGCAGCGCAAACCCCGGGACAGGGTCTAACTATGGCTACACCTTC. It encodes CASSANPGTGSNYGYTF.